A selection of T cell receptor beta chains follows, all from one sample in a study of monozygotic twins with inflammatory bowel disease. TCRdb reprocessed the 5' RACE reads, keeping one entry per CDR3 protein, no DNA. Seen in this sample are around 40,000 distinct CDR3 sequences; the ten most common clones hold 5% to 6%. What was sequenced was blood. These receptors came from a human donor with ulcerative colitis or Crohn's disease, or a healthy co-twin of an affected twin (not recorded which). Both conserved end residues are part of each CDR3.

>TRBJ2-7|TRBV5-6
CASSYGLAGYEQYF
>TRBJ1-6|TRBV7-9
CASSLTLGNSPLHF
>TRBJ2-1|TRBV7-6
CASSLVATSYNEQFF
>TRBJ1-6|TRBV11-2
CASSFRRGRSSYNSPLHF
>TRBJ2-7|TRBV19
CASSMGTGGIQQYF
>TRBJ1-1|TRBV6-5
CASRVGSTEAFF
>TRBJ1-2|TRBV4-1
CASSQDTGGFYGYTF
>TRBJ2-7|TRBV30
CAWSVGGYEQYF
>TRBJ1-6|TRBV4-2
CASSQDLKGVFPLHF
>TRBJ2-1|TRBV7-8
CASSLAGGYNEQFF
>TRBJ2-5|TRBV20-1
CSARDLPAGAGTQYF
>TRBJ2-7|TRBV27
CASAGPGVAGHYEQYF
>TRBJ2-3|TRBV6-5
CASSYSQPAERGAQYF
>TRBJ1-1|TRBV2
CASKVMNTEAFF
>TRBJ2-7|TRBV6-5
CASSSGRAYEQYF
>TRBJ1-4|TRBV9
CASSATGGHNEKLFF